This T cell receptor (beta chain) was captured by sequencing in a study of T cell responses to AZD1222 COVID-19 vaccine. Across the study: Whether given at about 4 or about 12 weeks, second doses were pooled.

Remarks on this clone: As yet, its antigen is unknown.

General study points: Clonal diversity was possibly underestimated, and white British individuals and females predominated among donors. Repertoires were collected only later (after the peak T cell response had occurred). Spike-specific TCR breadth and depth were elevated following two AZD1222 doses.

Sequencing used immunoSEQ multiplex PCR; TCRdb keeps in-frame clones, though not all of them. Of approximately 100,000 clones in the sample, 85% to 90% are singletons; the top ten hold 3.5% to 4%. Source: peripheral blood, taken on day 0 of AZD1222 vaccination. This TCR came from an adult in good health.

The CDR3 DNA is TGTGCCAGCAGCCCCGGCAGGGGGACAGGGTATCGGAACACTGAAGCTTTCTTT. Its translation: CASSPGRGTGYRNTEAFF. The chain couples TRBV11-2 to TRBJ1-1, with TRBD1 matching 9 bases. V dropped 5 bases and J dropped 1; count of bases not matched to a gene: 14. Germline loops: CDR1 SGHAT, CDR2 FQNNGV. This CDR3 has 18 residues.